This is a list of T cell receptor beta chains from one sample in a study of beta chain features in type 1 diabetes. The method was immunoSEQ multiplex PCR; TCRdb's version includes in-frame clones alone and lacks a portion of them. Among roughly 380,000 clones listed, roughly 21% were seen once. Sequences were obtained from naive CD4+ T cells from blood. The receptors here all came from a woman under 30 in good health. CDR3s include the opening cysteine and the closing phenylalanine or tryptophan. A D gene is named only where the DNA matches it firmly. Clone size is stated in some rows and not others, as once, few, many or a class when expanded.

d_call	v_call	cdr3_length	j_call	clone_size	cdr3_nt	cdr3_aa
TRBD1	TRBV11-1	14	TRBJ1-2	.	TGTGCCAGCAGCTTAGAGGGACAGTCCTATGGCTACACCTTC	CASSLEGQSYGYTF
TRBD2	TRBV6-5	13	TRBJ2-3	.	TGTGCCAGCAGTAGGAGCGGGAGCGATACGCAGTATTTT	CASSRSGSDTQYF
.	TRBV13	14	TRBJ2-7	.	TGTGCCAGCAGCCGTCGGTCCCCCTACTACGAGCAGTACTTC	CASSRRSPYYEQYF
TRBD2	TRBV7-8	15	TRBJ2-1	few	TGTGCCAGCAGCTTTCGCGGGAGTTTGGTTGATGAGCAGTTCTTC	CASSFRGSLVDEQFF
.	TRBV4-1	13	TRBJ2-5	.	TGCGCCAGCAGCCAAGTGTTAGTCGAGACCCAGTACTTC	CASSQVLVETQYF
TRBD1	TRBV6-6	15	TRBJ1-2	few	TGTGCCAGCAGCTGGAACAGGGGGACAAGCTATGGCTACACCTTC	CASSWNRGTSYGYTF
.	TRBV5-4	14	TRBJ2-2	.	TGTGCCAGCAGCCCGGGACTGAACACCGGGGAGCTGTTTTTT	CASSPGLNTGELFF
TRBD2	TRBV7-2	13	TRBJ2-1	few	TGTGCCAGCAGCTTGGCGGGAGTCAATGAGCAGTTCTTC	CASSLAGVNEQFF
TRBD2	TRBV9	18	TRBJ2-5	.	TGTGCCAGCAGCGTAGGACTAGCGGGGGCCACAGGGATAGAGACCCAGTACTTC	CASSVGLAGATGIETQYF
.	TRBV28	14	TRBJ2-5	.	TGTGCCAGCAGTTTAGTCGGTCACCAAGAGACCCAGTACTTC	CASSLVGHQETQYF